This T cell receptor beta chain was identified in a study of cytomegalovirus exposure and HLA in healthy donors. Across the study: The 500 to 850 first-cohort repertoires and the 130 or so validation repertoires shared the same platform, a later analysis reported. Notes on the study in general: Many donors carried some public TCRs, although rarity characterized most TCR sequences. The CMV antigen specificity of a few CMV-associated chains was confirmed through in vitro analysis.

The assay was immunoSEQ multiplex PCR, and TCRdb's table has in-frame clones only and misses some. Among about 160,000 clones listed, about nine tenths were seen once. Concerning this clone itself: What it binds is not known.

The donors belonged to the roughly 130-subject validation cohort, separate from the approximately 670-subject first cohort. The CDR3 sequence is 15 residues long. V was clipped by 3 bases and J by 2 bases; unmatched bases: 4. Per the germline V gene, CDR1 is SGHRS and CDR2 is YFSETQ. The rearrangement joins TRBV5-1 to TRBJ2-3; TRBD2 matches 9 bases. This clonotype was sampled from a woman aged 18-35 years in good health and CMV-seropositive. What was sequenced was PBMCs. In DNA, the CDR3 is TGCGCCAGCAGCTCGACTAGCGGATACACAGATACGCAGTATTTT. It encodes CASSSTSGYTDTQYF.